This T cell receptor beta chain appears in the sequencing data of a study of vaccination effects on CD4 cells after COVID-19. For this clone: Its antigen is undetermined.

Germline CDR1 MNHEY, CDR2 SVGAGI. The CDR3 runs to 15 residues. Deletions cut 0 bases from V and 5 bases from J, with 10 bases between. The assay was immunoSEQ multiplex PCR, and TCRdb's table has in-frame clones only and misses some. The sample has some 70,000 clones, over 70% seen once. Antigen-specific CD4+ T cells were expanded with viral peptide pools in the ViraFEST assay before sequencing. Having been cultured for less than 13 days, the cells underwent CD4+ T cell isolation. None of these healthy vaccinees had been infected with SARS-CoV-2 before vaccination. Each well held 1.5 million to 2.5 million PBMC cultured with around 9.7 ug/ml peptides and 8 to 10 IU/ml IL-2.

This receptor was obtained from a human donor who received a COVID-19 vaccine. Sample: CD4+ T cells from PBMCs cultured with SARS-CoV-2 spike peptides, taken before COVID-19 vaccination. This chain uses TRBV6-5 with TRBJ1-4, with TRBD1 as a possible D gene (5 bases). CDR3 sequence reads: CASSYSFQGNEKLFF. In DNA, the CDR3 is TGTGCCAGCAGTTACTCGTTCCAGGGCAATGAAAAACTGTTTTTT.